These 21 T cell receptor beta chains were sequenced from one sample in a study of blood T cell repertoires in COVID-19. Using immunoSEQ multiplex PCR, the repertoire was profiled, and TCRdb retains in-frame clones only, with some absent. This sample has roughly 70,000 clones, with approximately 88% found just once. Sequenced material: peripheral blood. Every receptor here comes from a woman aged 70-85 years with acute or convalescent COVID-19.

This clone showed up just a few times. The genes are TRBV2 and TRBJ1-1, with D unclear. With 4 bases removed from V and 1 base from J, the gap between germline ends came to 4 bases. CDR1 and CDR2 from the germline V gene are SNHLY and FYNNEI. The CDR3 is 12 residues long. In nucleotides, the CDR3 is TGTGCCAGCAGTGGACAGAACACTGAAGCTTTCTTT. Encoded protein: CASSGQNTEAFF.

V usage is TRBV4-1 and J usage is TRBJ1-3; D ambiguous. The CDR3 consists of 17 residues. Trimming pared 3 bases from V and 3 bases from J, leaving 18 bases between. Germline V CDR1 and CDR2: MGHRA, YSYEKL. Written as DNA, the CDR3 is TGCGCCAGCAGCCAGCCCAGCCAAGGAGGGCTTGGAAACACCATATATTTT. This encodes CASSQPSQGGLGNTIYF.

The chain links TRBV20-1 to TRBJ2-1; a weak D match, TRBD1 (6 bases). V was shortened by 6 bases and J by 6 bases, with 9 bases between the two germline ends. Germline V gives CDR1 DFQATT, CDR2 SNEGSKA (reference sequence). The CDR3 is made up of 11 amino acids. The CDR3 here is CSAEDSNEQFF. The CDR3 nucleotides read TGCAGTGCAGAGGACAGCAATGAGCAGTTCTTC.

The chain links TRBV29-1 to TRBJ2-1; 7 nucleotides agree with TRBD2. The CDR3 sequence is 14 residues long. Germline V lookup: CDR1 SQVTM, CDR2 ANQGSEA. V lost 3 bases, J lost 2 bases, and 4 bases stayed unmatched. The DNA for the CDR3 is TGCAGCGTTGATACTAGCGTCCCCTACAATGAGCAGTTCTTC. This encodes CSVDTSVPYNEQFF.

V gene TRBV3-1 (or the pseudogene TRBV3-2) combines with J gene TRBJ2-1; TRBD2 matches at 7 bases. V shed 1 base, J shed 8 bases, and the junction held 8 bases outside the gene matches. CDR1 is LGHDT, CDR2 YNNKEL, per germline (reference sequence). CDR3 size: 15 residues. The CDR3 here is CASSQGLAGFYEQFF. CDR3 bases: TGTGCCAGCAGCCAAGGACTAGCAGGGTTCTATGAGCAGTTCTTC.

The chain uses TRBV2 and TRBJ2-7; 7 bases agree with TRBD1. V was clipped by 5 bases and J by 3 bases; unmatched bases: 7. The CDR3 runs 14 residues. Germline values: CDR1 SNHLY, CDR2 FYNNEI. The CDR3 loop is CASSKNRGDYEQYF. CDR3 nucleotides: TGTGCCAGCAGTAAAAACAGGGGAGACTACGAGCAGTACTTC.

This clone appeared once. This chain joins TRBV5-1 and TRBJ1-1; the D is unclear. Trimming took off 5 bases at V and 0 bases at J, with 8 bases between the two ends. The germline CDR1 and CDR2 sequences are SGHRS and YFSETQ. The CDR3 spans 13 residues. The CDR3 spells CASRPGLNTEAFF. The DNA of the CDR3 is TGCGCCAGCAGACCAGGATTGAACACTGAAGCTTTCTTT.

This chain links TRBV15 with TRBJ1-3, with 10 bases fitting TRBD1. Germline lookup yields CDR1 LNHNV and CDR2 YYDKDF (reference sequence). The CDR3 length is 16 residues. V shed 5 bases and J 3 bases; nucleotides not matched to a gene: 7. CDR3 DNA sequence: TGTGCCACCAGCGATCGGGACAGGGGAGGTGGAAACACCATATATTTT. This sequence encodes CATSDRDRGGGNTIYF.

A single count supports this clone. The chain uses TRBV28 and TRBJ2-5; D is perhaps TRBD2 (5 bases). The CDR3 sequence is 14 residues long. Trimming stripped 3 bases from V and 5 bases from J, with 13 bases between. Germline values: CDR1 MDHEN, CDR2 SYDVKM. The CDR3 loop reads CASSFGENVETQYF. CDR3 sequence (DNA): TGTGCCAGCAGTTTTGGGGAGAATGTTGAGACCCAGTACTTC.

The rearrangement uses TRBV7-2 and TRBJ1-6; TRBD1 is a possible D gene (6 bases). V was pared by 5 bases and J by 3 bases, with 11 bases between. CDR3 length equals 15 residues. Germline V gives CDR1 SGHTA, CDR2 FQGNSA. This CDR3 is CASSLRDIYNSPLHF. The CDR3 DNA sequence: TGTGCCAGCAGCCTCAGGGACATCTATAATTCACCCCTCCACTTT. The variable domain in full, with the rest retrieved from reference TRBV7-2 and TRBJ1-6, is GAGVSQSPSNKVTEKGKDVELRCDPISGHTALYWYRQSLGQGLEFLIYFQGNSAPDKSGLPSDRFSAERTGGSVSTLTIQRTQQEDSAVYLCASSLRDIYNSPLHFGNGTRLTVT.

This rearrangement joins TRBV6-1 to TRBJ2-3; no clear D. The CDR3 has 17 residues. The germline gives CDR1 MNHNS, CDR2 SASEGT. Trimming left V 2 bases short and J 2 bases short, with 17 bases between. The CDR3, as DNA: TGTGCCAGCAGTGAACCCTCGCGTCCCCCATTCACAGATACGCAGTATTTT. This gives the protein CASSEPSRPPFTDTQYF.

The CDR3 bases are TGTGCCAGCAGTTTACTGGGACAGGGTATCTACGAGCAGTACTTC. Its translation: CASSLLGQGIYEQYF. The chain couples TRBV28 to TRBJ2-7; TRBD1 matches 9 bases. The J segment lost 3 bases and the V segment lost 2 bases, leaving 5 bases of the junction unmatched. CDR3 length: 15 residues. The germline CDR1 and CDR2 sequences are MDHEN and SYDVKM.

Here the CDR3 DNA reads TGTGCCAGCAGTTTGCGGGAGGGGACAGATACGCAGTATTTT. Translated, it gives CASSLREGTDTQYF. The chain is built from TRBV28 and TRBJ2-3; 9 nucleotides align to TRBD2. Germline V gene data show CDR1 as MDHEN and CDR2 as SYDVKM. The CDR3 has 14 amino acids. Unmatched junction bases numbered 1, after V lost 3 bases and J lost 3 bases.

The V and J genes are TRBV18 and TRBJ1-5, with a tentative D call TRBD1 (5 bases). The germline V gene has CDR1 KGHSH and CDR2 LQKENI. The CDR3 is 16 amino acids. V was trimmed by 2 bases and J by 0 bases, leaving 11 bases between them. The CDR3: CASSPGGTHSNQPQHF. CDR3 DNA sequence: TGTGCCAGCTCACCAGGGGGGACCCATAGCAATCAGCCCCAGCATTTT. Full variable domain (rest looked up from reference TRBV18 and TRBJ1-5): NAGVMQNPRHLVRRRGQEARLRCSPMKGHSHVYWYRQLPEEGLKFMVYLQKENIIDESGMPKERFSAEFPKEGPSILRIQQVVRGDSAAYFCASSPGGTHSNQPQHFGDGTRLSIL.

The chain couples TRBV29-1 to TRBJ2-3; TRBD2 agrees at 9 bases. The CDR3 has 16 residues. The V segment lost 1 base and the J segment 6 bases; nucleotides outside the gene matches: 11. The V gene's germline CDR1 is SQVTM and CDR2 ANQGSEA. The CDR3 DNA is TGCAGCGTTGAAGGGCTAGCGGGGCACCCGTTGGATACGCAGTATTTT. It is translated as CSVEGLAGHPLDTQYF.

J is TRBJ1-2 and V is TRBV12-3 or TRBV12-4; 9 nucleotides line up with TRBD1. V lost 3 bases and J lost 8; bases outside the gene matches: 4. The CDR3 sequence is 13 residues long. The CDR3 DNA is TGTGCCAGCAGTTTCGGGACAGGGCTGGGCTACACCTTC. Translating it yields CASSFGTGLGYTF.

J is TRBJ1-5 and V is TRBV28, with no clear D. CDR1 is MDHEN and CDR2 is SYDVKM in the germline V gene. V was clipped by 3 bases and J by 3 bases, with 12 bases between them. This CDR3 is built from 15 residues. The CDR3 spells CASSFLRHDNQPQHF. In nucleotides, the CDR3 is TGTGCCAGCAGTTTTCTCCGACACGACAATCAGCCCCAGCATTTT.

The CDR3: CASSPGGDYSPLHF. As DNA, the CDR3 is TGTGCCAGCTCACCTGGAGGGGACTATTCACCCCTCCACTTT. V usage is TRBV18 and J usage is TRBJ1-6; D might be TRBD1 (5 bases). The ends were cut back, 3 bases at V and 8 bases at J, with 11 bases in the middle. CDR1 is KGHSH and CDR2 is LQKENI in the germline V gene. There are 14 residues in the CDR3.

The chain uses TRBV5-4 and TRBJ2-7; a weak D match, TRBD2 (6 bases). The CDR3 runs to 15 residues. The germline V and J ends were trimmed by 1 base and 0 bases, with 11 bases remaining between them. Germline loops: CDR1 SGHNT, CDR2 YYREEE (reference sequence). As DNA, the CDR3 is TGTGCCAGCAGCTTGCGGGACGGGAGCTCCTACGAGCAGTACTTC. It yields the protein CASSLRDGSSYEQYF.

This sequence joins TRBV9 and TRBJ2-3; TRBD2 agrees at 8 bases. J lost 1 base, V lost 2 bases, and 3 bases had no gene match. Germline CDR1 SGDLS, CDR2 YYNGEE. The CDR3 is made up of 15 amino acids. This CDR3 reads CASSVRRGGTDTQYF. CDR3 DNA: TGTGCCAGCAGCGTTCGGCGGGGGGGCACAGATACGCAGTATTTT.

The rearrangement joins TRBV28 to TRBJ1-2; 7 nucleotides line up with TRBD1. V gave up 3 bases and J gave up 8 bases; unmatched junction bases: 9. Germline lookup yields CDR1 MDHEN and CDR2 SYDVKM. The CDR3 runs 14 residues. The CDR3 is CASSFLGQEGGYTF. CDR3 nucleotide sequence: TGTGCCAGCAGTTTTTTAGGACAGGAGGGAGGCTACACCTTC.